This TCR beta chain was sequenced for a study of T cell changes during pregnancy in multiple sclerosis. Germline assignment: CDR1 MGHRA and CDR2 YSYEKL. The V and J ends lost 2 bases and 9 bases, in that order; junction bases with no gene match: 9. The CDR3 is made up of 15 amino acids. Profiled with immunoSEQ multiplex PCR; TCRdb holds only in-frame clones, not every one. The sample includes about 46,000 clones, 80% to 95% of them seen just once. The sequence came from a female donor with multiple sclerosis, enrolled in a pregnancy study. This sequence joins TRBV4-1 and TRBJ1-5, with 8 bases matching TRBD1. This specimen was CD4+ T cells from peripheral blood mononuclear cells, taken after pregnancy. The CDR3 region is CASSQNPDRGRPQHF. As DNA, the CDR3 is TGCGCCAGCAGCCAAAACCCAGACAGGGGCCGGCCCCAGCATTTT.